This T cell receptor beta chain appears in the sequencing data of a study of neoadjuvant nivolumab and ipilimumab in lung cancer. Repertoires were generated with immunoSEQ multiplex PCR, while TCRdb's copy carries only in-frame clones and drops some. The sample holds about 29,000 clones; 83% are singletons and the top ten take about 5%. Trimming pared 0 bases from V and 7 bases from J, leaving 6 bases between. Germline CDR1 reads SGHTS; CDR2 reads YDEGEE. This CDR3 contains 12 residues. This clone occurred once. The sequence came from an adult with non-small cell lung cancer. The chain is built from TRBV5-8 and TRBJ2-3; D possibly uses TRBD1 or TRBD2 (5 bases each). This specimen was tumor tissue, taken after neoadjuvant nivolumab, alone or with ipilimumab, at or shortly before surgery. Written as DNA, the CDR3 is TGTGCCAGCAGCTTGGTGGGACATACGCAGTATTTT. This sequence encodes CASSLVGHTQYF.